The 17 T cell receptor beta chains below come from one sample, sequenced in a study of shared clonotypes between healthy human individuals (dated by TCRdb to 2020 to 2021). Library generation was performed with the immunoSEQ multiplex PCR assay. Entries here come from immuneACCESS through TCRdb and include only in-frame sequences with V and J called. Some clones fail to appear in such tables; in the studies checked, an unresolved V gene covers under half of the shortfall, and the cause of the remainder is unknown. A total of about 520,000 clones appear in this sample, around 85% of them only once. The top ten clones comprise roughly 13% of the sample. Sequenced: PBMCs. These receptors were obtained from a woman aged 35 to 49 in good health. Some clones in this sample may be carry-over from other donors' samples.

V and J are TRBV10-2 and TRBJ1-5; D remains ambiguous. In germline, CDR1 is WSHSY, CDR2 SAAADI. The CDR3 is 13 residues long. V lost 3 bases and J lost 4, with 7 bases in between. The chain's CDR3 is CASSEGRNQPQHF. CDR3 DNA sequence: TGCGCCAGCAGTGAAGGGCGGAATCAGCCCCAGCATTTT.

This chain links TRBV2 with TRBJ2-1, with D tentatively TRBD1 (6 bases). CDR1 and CDR2 (germline): SNHLY, FYNNEI. The CDR3 is 15 amino acids. V was pared by 6 bases and J by 1 base, with 13 bases between. The CDR3 coding sequence is TGTGCCAGCAGCGGACAGCTTGGGTCCTACAATGAGCAGTTCTTC. This translates into CASSGQLGSYNEQFF.

The chain carries TRBV5-1 and TRBJ2-5; 8 positions agree with TRBD2. Germline V gene sequence: CDR1 SGHRS, CDR2 YFSETQ. The CDR3 sequence is 16 residues long. The trim removed 0 bases at V and 3 bases at J, leaving 7 bases unmatched. CDR3 sequence (DNA): TGCGCCAGCAGCTTGGGTTTAGCGGGGAACGAAGAGACCCAGTACTTC. Translating it yields CASSLGLAGNEETQYF.

This chain links TRBV19 with TRBJ1-2; 7 nucleotides match TRBD1. CDR3 size: 14 residues. CDR1 is LNHDA and CDR2 is SQIVND in the germline V gene (reference sequence). The V segment lost 7 bases and the J segment 0 bases; nucleotides outside the gene matches: 5. The CDR3 loop is CASTPTGPNYGYTF. The CDR3 region has the DNA TGTGCCAGTACCCCGACAGGGCCTAACTATGGCTACACCTTC.

Comment on this clone: This likely came from a read error, as a far larger clone is one base away. The V call is TRBV28, the J call TRBJ1-5; TRBD1 aligns across 8 bases. With V trimmed by 3 bases and J by 3 bases, 4 bases remained unmatched. The CDR3 totals 15 residues. Germline CDR1 is MDHEN and CDR2 is SYDVKM. CDR3 nucleotides: TGTGCCAGCAGTTTTGGGGACAGGTACAATCAGCCCCAGCATTTT. Its translation is CASSFGDRYNQPQHF.

This chain uses TRBV9 with TRBJ1-1; 8 bases align to TRBD1. V shed 4 bases and J 5 bases; nucleotides not matched to a gene: 4. The CDR3 totals 13 residues. Germline values: CDR1 SGDLS, CDR2 YYNGEE. The CDR3 DNA reads as TGTGCCAGCAGCTCCCGACAGGGGACTGAAGCTTTCTTT. It yields the protein CASSSRQGTEAFF.

About this clone itself: A far larger clone differs by one base, so this is likely a read error. The V gene is TRBV28, the J gene TRBJ2-7; maybe TRBD2 (5 bases). Trimming stripped 4 bases from V and 4 bases from J, with 17 bases between. The CDR3 consists of 15 residues. Per the germline V gene, CDR1 is MDHEN and CDR2 is SYDVKM. The CDR3 region is CASSSHSVSEYEQYF. Here the CDR3 DNA reads TGTGCCAGCAGTTCCCATTCGGTTAGCGAGTACGAGCAGTACTTC.

Comment on this clone: A far larger clone is one nucleotide away, so this likely arose from a read error. The same CDR3 can be traced to other DNA sequences in this sample. The V call is TRBV30, the J call TRBJ2-1; 7 bases line up with TRBD2. Germline CDR1 GTSNPN, CDR2 SVGIG (reference sequence). CDR3 size: 15 residues. After removal of 2 bases from V and 8 bases from J, the junction contained 12 bases not matched to a gene. The CDR3 DNA sequence: TGTGCCTGGAGTTCCGGTACTAGCGAGGGCGATGAGCAGTTCTTC. The encoded protein is CAWSSGTSEGDEQFF.

Concerning this clone itself: This likely traces to a read error, being one base from a far larger clone. The same CDR3 also results from other DNA sequences found in this sample. This chain links TRBV4-1 with TRBJ1-5; D remains ambiguous. CDR1 is MGHRA and CDR2 is YSYEKL in the germline V gene. The CDR3 consists of 13 residues. The CDR3 loop reads CASSQDPNQPQHF. The CDR3 DNA sequence: TGCGCCAGCAGCCAAGACCCGAATCAGCCCCAGCATTTC.

This clone was observed a handful of times. The rearrangement links TRBV4-2 to TRBJ1-1; D is possibly TRBD1 (5 bases). Germline-derived CDR1 and CDR2 are LGHNA and YNFKEQ. With 1 base removed from V and 4 bases from J, the gap between germline ends came to 13 bases. This CDR3 spans 15 amino acids. In nucleotides, the CDR3 is TGTGCCAGCAGCCAAGGACTGGGGGGTCCCACTGAAGCTTTCTTT. Residues: CASSQGLGGPTEAFF.

Concerning this clone itself: A read error likely explains this, since a far larger clone differs by one base. The same CDR3 also results from other DNA sequences found in this sample. The chain links TRBV7-9 to TRBJ2-3, with a weak D call TRBD2 (5 bases). The germline CDR1 and CDR2 sequences are SEHNR and FQNEAQ (reference sequence). CDR3 length: 17 amino acids. The CDR3 DNA sequence: TGTGCCAGCAGCCCTGGGTGGGCGTCGGAGGAAACAGATACGCAGTACTTT. Its protein is CASSPGWASEETDTQYF.

This clone was seen a few times. This chain joins TRBV2 and TRBJ1-1, with 7 bases aligning to TRBD1. After removal of 6 bases from V and 3 bases from J, the junction contained 4 bases not matched to a gene. This CDR3 comprises 13 residues. Germline V gene data show CDR1 as SNHLY and CDR2 as FYNNEI. CDR3: CASRRTGDTEAFF. The CDR3 DNA reads TGTGCCAGCAGGAGGACAGGAGACACTGAAGCTTTCTTT.

This clone has just one count. This chain connects TRBV9 to TRBJ2-7, with TRBD2 matching over 15 bases. CDR1 SGDLS and CDR2 YYNGEE come from the germline V gene. V lost 4 bases, J lost 5 bases, and 7 bases stayed unmatched. CDR3 size: 16 residues. Written as DNA, the CDR3 is TGTGCCAGCAGCCCTGGACTAGCGGGAGGGAAGAACGAGCAGTACTTC. Its protein product is CASSPGLAGGKNEQYF.

The rearrangement links TRBV7-9 to TRBJ1-2, with D hard to call. The CDR3 extends over 16 amino acids. The V and J ends lost 4 bases and 6 bases respectively, with 21 bases between them. Germline V gene sequence: CDR1 SEHNR, CDR2 FQNEAQ (reference sequence). CDR3 DNA sequence: TGTGCCAGCAGCTCCCCGTCCTGGGGAGGCGTCAATGGCTACACCTTC. Encoded protein: CASSSPSWGGVNGYTF.

The DNA of the CDR3 is TGTGCCAGCGGAACCGACCATACGGGGGCAAACACCATATATTTT. This translates into CASGTDHTGANTIYF. V usage is TRBV6-5 and J usage is TRBJ1-3; tentatively, D is TRBD1 (6 bases). Trimming removed 8 bases at V and 6 bases at J, with 20 bases between. The CDR3 spans 15 residues. Germline V gene lookup returns CDR1 MNHEY and CDR2 SVGAGI.

A remark on this clone: This probably arose from a read error, given a far larger clone one base away. Other nucleotide sequences from this sample produce the same CDR3. The chain links TRBV9 to TRBJ2-7; no definite D call. V lost 0 bases to trimming and J lost 5 bases, with 9 bases between them. Germline loops: CDR1 SGDLS, CDR2 YYNGEE. This CDR3 is built from 13 residues. The CDR3 sequence is CASSVGEPNEQYF. CDR3 in DNA: TGTGCCAGCAGCGTAGGGGAACCTAACGAGCAGTACTTC.

CDR3 residues: CASSLAAGSNQPQHF. The DNA of the CDR3 is TGTGCCAGCAGCTTGGCCGCGGGGAGCAATCAGCCCCAGCATTTT. The chain joins TRBV5-8 to TRBJ1-5; D not certain. The CDR3 has 15 residues. The germline V gene encodes CDR1 SGHTS and CDR2 YDEGEE. Trimming stripped 0 bases from V and 1 base from J, with 8 bases between.